The 22 T cell receptor beta chains listed next were all sequenced from one sample in a study of T cell responses to AZD1222 COVID-19 vaccine (dated by TCRdb to the early 2020s). In light of the paper, this sample's time point label describes: baseline before first vaccination. The treatment or condition label on this specimen signifies: meningococcal conjugate vaccine given as trial control. Library preparation was by the immunoSEQ multiplex PCR assay. TCRdb stores this immuneACCESS table with in-frame sequences only. Part of the clones is absent; in the studies checked, under half of the shortfall reflects unresolved V genes, and no reason is known for the rest. The sample has roughly 90,000 clones on record, under 95% of them singletons. The ten largest account for less than 5.5% of the sample. The sequenced sample was peripheral blood, obtained on day 0 of MenACWY control vaccination. These receptors came from an adult in good health.

CDR3 protein: CASSQDPGESYNEQFF. DNA of the CDR3: TGCGCCAGCAGCCAAGATCCGGGAGAATCCTACAATGAGCAGTTCTTC. This chain links TRBV4-3 with TRBJ2-1; D is perhaps TRBD2 (6 bases). Per germline, CDR1 LGHNA and CDR2 YSLEER. CDR3 length: 16 residues. V lost 0 bases to trimming and J lost 1 base, with 10 bases between them.

The rearrangement uses TRBV7-9 and TRBJ2-1; 9 nucleotides agree with TRBD1. This CDR3 region has 15 residues. V lost 3 bases to trimming and J lost 5 bases; unmatched junction nucleotides: 5. CDR1 is SEHNR, CDR2 FQNEAQ, per germline (reference sequence). The CDR3 loop is CASSLGTGLNNEQFF. CDR3 coding DNA: TGTGCCAGCAGCTTGGGGACAGGGTTAAACAATGAGCAGTTCTTC. The whole variable domain, remainder taken from reference TRBV7-9 and TRBJ2-1, is DTGVSQNPRHKITKRGQNVTFRCDPISEHNRLYWYRQTLGQGPEFLTYFQNEAQLEKSRLLSDRFSAERPKGSFSTLEIQRTEQGDSAMYLCASSLGTGLNNEQFFGPGTRLTVL.

The J gene is TRBJ2-2, the V gene TRBV18; D call uncertain. The CDR3 runs 14 residues. The V and J ends lost 2 bases and 6 bases respectively, with 10 bases between them. Germline lookup yields CDR1 KGHSH and CDR2 LQKENI. CDR3 loop: CASSPSEPAGELFF. As DNA, the CDR3 is TGTGCCAGCTCACCATCAGAACCGGCCGGGGAGCTGTTTTTT.

V usage is TRBV4-1 and J usage is TRBJ2-1, with 10 bases that match TRBD2. V lost 4 bases, J lost 4 bases, and 16 bases stayed unmatched. Germline V gene data show CDR1 as MGHRA and CDR2 as YSYEKL. This CDR3 is built from 19 residues. CDR3 nucleotide sequence: TGCGCCAGCAGCCTCTTCCCTACCCCGGAGACTAGCGGGTACAATGAGCAGTTCTTC. Protein product: CASSLFPTPETSGYNEQFF.

In DNA, the CDR3 is TGTGCCACCAGCAGGACAGGTCTTTCCTACGAGCAGTACTTC. It is translated as CATSRTGLSYEQYF. The chain employs TRBV15 and TRBJ2-7, with a tentative D call TRBD1 (6 bases). V lost 3 bases and J lost 1, with 10 bases in between. Germline CDR1 LNHNV, CDR2 YYDKDF (reference sequence). CDR3 length: 14 residues.

The chain is built from TRBV18 and TRBJ1-4, with D possibly being TRBD1 (5 bases). Germline V CDR1 and CDR2: KGHSH, LQKENI. The CDR3 spans 15 residues. Trimming removed 0 bases at V and 7 bases at J, with 12 bases between. In DNA, the CDR3 is TGTGCCAGCTCACCACCGGGAGGGAGGGGTGAAAAACTGTTTTTT. Its translation is CASSPPGGRGEKLFF.

The chain recombines TRBV7-6 with TRBJ1-2; 7 bases line up with TRBD1. The germline V gene encodes CDR1 SGHVS and CDR2 FNYEAQ. J was trimmed by 8 bases and V by 5 bases; bases with no gene match: 11. This CDR3 has 14 amino acids. Here the CDR3 DNA reads TGTGCCAGCAGCCTGACTGACAGGGCCCGCGGCTACACCTTC. Translating gives CASSLTDRARGYTF.

The gene calls are TRBV7-9 and TRBJ1-1; D is ambiguous. The CDR3 runs to 13 residues. Trimming removed 8 bases at V and 2 bases at J, with 12 bases between. Germline CDR1 is SEHNR and CDR2 is FQNEAQ (reference sequence). The CDR3 loop reads CASGALGNTEAFF. CDR3 coding DNA: TGTGCCAGCGGAGCCTTAGGAAACACTGAAGCTTTCTTT. Filled out from reference TRBV7-9 and TRBJ1-1, the complete variable domain reads DTGVSQNPRHKITKRGQNVTFRCDPISEHNRLYWYRQTLGQGPEFLTYFQNEAQLEKSRLLSDRFSAERPKGSFSTLEIQRTEQGDSAMYLCASGALGNTEAFFGQGTRLTVV.

The gene calls are TRBV19 and TRBJ1-1; no clear D. The germline gives CDR1 LNHDA, CDR2 SQIVND (reference sequence). V lost 5 bases to trimming and J lost 5 bases, with 12 bases between them. The CDR3 length is 13 residues. This CDR3 reads CASSAQPGTEAFF. CDR3 DNA: TGTGCCAGTAGTGCCCAACCCGGGACTGAAGCTTTCTTT. The variable domain in full, completed from reference TRBV19 and TRBJ1-1, reads DGGITQSPKYLFRKEGQNVTLSCEQNLNHDAMYWYRQDPGQGLRLIYYSQIVNDFQKGDIAEGYSVSREKKESFPLTVTSAQKNPTAFYLCASSAQPGTEAFFGQGTRLTVV.

The chain recombines TRBV4-1 with TRBJ2-2; perhaps TRBD2 as D (7 bases). Germline V CDR1 and CDR2: MGHRA, YSYEKL. The CDR3 totals 21 residues. Trimming pared 3 bases from V and 0 bases from J, leaving 26 bases between. CDR3 amino acids: CASSHVAARRGPIANTGELFF. CDR3 bases: TGCGCCAGCAGCCACGTCGCCGCTCGGCGGGGGCCTATCGCGAACACCGGGGAGCTGTTTTTT.

The V call is TRBV2, the J call TRBJ1-5; weak D call: TRBD1 (5 bases). CDR1 is SNHLY and CDR2 is FYNNEI in the germline V gene. The CDR3 runs 14 residues. Trimming stripped 6 bases from V and 7 bases from J, with 16 bases between. The CDR3 nucleotides read TGTGCCAGCAGGGATAGGAGGGGAAGACAGCCCCAGCATTTT. It codes for CASRDRRGRQPQHF.

The chain joins TRBV5-6 to TRBJ1-3; 7 bases are shared with TRBD1. This CDR3 comprises 11 residues. Trimming at V came to 5 bases and at J to 7 bases, leaving 0 bases not matched to a gene. CDR1 is SGHDT, CDR2 YYEEEE, per germline. The CDR3 nucleotides read TGTGCCAGCAGACAGGGGAACACCATATATTTT. Amino acid sequence: CASRQGNTIYF.

The gene calls are TRBV18 and TRBJ1-6; perhaps TRBD1 as D (6 bases). The V end was cut by 6 bases, the J end by 9 bases, with 21 bases between. The CDR3 extends over 16 amino acids. CDR1 KGHSH and CDR2 LQKENI come from the germline V gene. For the CDR3, the DNA is TGTGCCAGCTCCATCGACAGGCCCGGCGCTGGTTCACCCCTCCACTTT. As protein: CASSIDRPGAGSPLHF. Using reference TRBV18 and TRBJ1-6 for the parts outside the CDR3, the full variable domain is NAGVMQNPRHLVRRRGQEARLRCSPMKGHSHVYWYRQLPEEGLKFMVYLQKENIIDESGMPKERFSAEFPKEGPSILRIQQVVRGDSAAYFCASSIDRPGAGSPLHFGNGTRLTVT.

The chain joins TRBV24-1 to TRBJ2-2; D is ambiguous. The CDR3 covers 15 residues. The germline CDR1 and CDR2 sequences are KGHDR and SFDVKD. The germline V and J ends were trimmed by 4 bases and 4 bases, with 12 bases remaining between them. CDR3 coding DNA: TGTGCCACCAGTGACTCTAGTCGATTCACCGGGGAGCTGTTTTTT. This encodes CATSDSSRFTGELFF.

This clone came up a few times. CDR3: CATPEWGQPQHF. The CDR3 coding sequence is TGTGCCACCCCTGAGTGGGGTCAGCCCCAGCATTTT. The chain couples TRBV24-1 to TRBJ1-5, with unresolved D. This CDR3 has 12 amino acids. Germline values: CDR1 KGHDR, CDR2 SFDVKD. Trimming took 9 bases from V and 6 from J, leaving 11 bases between them.

This clone was detected only once. The V gene is TRBV5-4, the J gene TRBJ2-5; TRBD1 agrees at 7 bases. J was trimmed by 5 bases and V by 3 bases; bases with no gene match: 10. This CDR3 spans 15 amino acids. Germline V gives CDR1 SGHNT, CDR2 YYREEE (reference sequence). The CDR3 spells CASSSPTLTGETQYF. CDR3 sequence (DNA): TGTGCCAGCAGCTCCCCTACGCTGACAGGGGAGACCCAGTACTTC.

This clone was observed a handful of times. The rearrangement joins TRBV6-6 to TRBJ2-7; a possible D gene is TRBD2 (5 bases). Germline V gene data show CDR1 as MNHNY and CDR2 as SVGAGI (reference sequence). V was cut by 7 bases and J by 6 bases, with 16 bases left in between. This CDR3 region has 13 residues. CDR3 nucleotide sequence: TGTGCCAGCACCCCCCTAGACGGGGTCGAGCAGTACTTC. This gives the protein CASTPLDGVEQYF.

The J gene is TRBJ2-1, the V gene TRBV5-1; 8 bases line up with TRBD2. This CDR3 has 15 amino acids. Per the germline V gene, CDR1 is SGHRS and CDR2 is YFSETQ. V was clipped by 0 bases and J by 2 bases; unmatched bases: 1. This chain's CDR3 is CASSLGREAYNEQFF. The CDR3 nucleotides read TGCGCCAGCAGCTTGGGGCGGGAGGCCTACAATGAGCAGTTCTTC.

The rearrangement uses TRBV7-9 and TRBJ2-1; a weak D match, TRBD2 (5 bases). The CDR3 spans 15 residues. Trimming took off 5 bases at V and 0 bases at J, with 11 bases between the two ends. Germline V CDR1 and CDR2: SEHNR, FQNEAQ (reference sequence). Here the CDR3 reads CASSEQSGSYNEQFF. The DNA of the CDR3 is TGTGCCAGCAGCGAACAGAGCGGCTCCTACAATGAGCAGTTCTTC.

The chain joins TRBV10-1 to TRBJ2-5, with 10 bases fitting TRBD2. Germline CDR1 is WNHNN and CDR2 is SYGVQD (reference sequence). V gave up 3 bases and J gave up 4 bases; unmatched junction bases: 5. CDR3 length equals 15 residues. This CDR3 is CASSDSLAGVETQYF. The CDR3, as DNA: TGCGCCAGCAGTGACTCGCTAGCGGGAGTAGAGACCCAGTACTTC.

The chain employs TRBV25-1 and TRBJ1-1; D remains unclear. The CDR3 is made up of 13 amino acids. The germline V gene has CDR1 MGHDK and CDR2 SYGVNS. V lost 5 bases and J 11 bases, leaving 18 bases between the germline ends. The CDR3 DNA reads TGTGCCAGCAGTTTTCCCGGCCGGAGTGAGGCTTTCTTT. It is translated as CASSFPGRSEAFF. Supplemented by reference TRBV25-1 and TRBJ1-1, the full variable domain reads EADIYQTPRYLVIGTGKKITLECSQTMGHDKMYWYQQDPGMELHLIHYSYGVNSTEKGDLSSESTVSRIRTEHFPLTLESARPSHTSQYLCASSFPGRSEAFFGQGTRLTVV.

The chain couples TRBV5-1 to TRBJ2-3, with D perhaps matching TRBD1 (6 bases). V gave up 0 bases and J gave up 1 base, with 6 bases separating them. The V gene's germline CDR1 is SGHRS and CDR2 YFSETQ. The CDR3 length is 14 residues. The DNA for the CDR3 is TGCGCCAGCAGCTTGGACAGGGGCACAGATACGCAGTATTTT. Protein sequence: CASSLDRGTDTQYF.